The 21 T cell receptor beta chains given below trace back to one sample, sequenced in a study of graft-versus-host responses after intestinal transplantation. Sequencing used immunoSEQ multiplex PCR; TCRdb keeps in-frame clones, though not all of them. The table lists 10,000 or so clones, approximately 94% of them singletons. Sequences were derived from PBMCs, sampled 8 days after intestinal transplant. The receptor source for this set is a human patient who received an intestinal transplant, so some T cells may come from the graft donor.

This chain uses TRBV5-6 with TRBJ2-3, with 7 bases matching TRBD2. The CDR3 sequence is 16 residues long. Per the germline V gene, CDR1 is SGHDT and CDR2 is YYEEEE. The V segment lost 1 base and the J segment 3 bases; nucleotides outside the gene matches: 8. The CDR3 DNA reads TGTGCCAGCAGCTTGCGGGGAAACGGGAGGACAGATACGCAGTATTTT. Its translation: CASSLRGNGRTDTQYF.

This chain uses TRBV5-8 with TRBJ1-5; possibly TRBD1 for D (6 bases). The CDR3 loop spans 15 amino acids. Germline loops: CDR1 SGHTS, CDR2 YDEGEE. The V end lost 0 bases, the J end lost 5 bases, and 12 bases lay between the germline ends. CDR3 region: CASSLGVGGDQPQHF. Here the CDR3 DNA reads TGTGCCAGCAGCTTGGGGGTAGGGGGAGATCAGCCCCAGCATTTT. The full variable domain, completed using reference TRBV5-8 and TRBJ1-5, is EAGVTQSPTHLIKTRGQQATLRCSPISGHTSVYWYQQALGLGLQFLLWYDEGEERNRGNFPPRFSGRQFPNYSSELNVNALELEDSALYLCASSLGVGGDQPQHFGDGTRLSIL.

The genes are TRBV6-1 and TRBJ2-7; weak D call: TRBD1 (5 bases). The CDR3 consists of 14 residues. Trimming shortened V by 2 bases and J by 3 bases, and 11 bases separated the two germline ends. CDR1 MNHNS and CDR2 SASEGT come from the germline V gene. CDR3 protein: CASSEQGYSYEQYF. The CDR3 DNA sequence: TGTGCCAGCAGTGAACAGGGATACAGCTACGAGCAGTACTTC.

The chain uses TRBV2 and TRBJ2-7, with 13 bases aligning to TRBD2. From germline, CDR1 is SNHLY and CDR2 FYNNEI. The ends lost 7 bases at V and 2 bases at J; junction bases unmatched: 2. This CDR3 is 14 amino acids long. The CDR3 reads CASKTSGRAYEQYF. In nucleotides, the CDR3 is TGTGCCAGCAAAACTAGCGGGAGGGCCTACGAGCAGTACTTC.

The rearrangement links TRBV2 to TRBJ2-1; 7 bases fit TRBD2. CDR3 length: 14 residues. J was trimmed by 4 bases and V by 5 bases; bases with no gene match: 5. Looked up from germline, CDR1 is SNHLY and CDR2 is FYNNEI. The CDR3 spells CASSSSGIYNEQFF. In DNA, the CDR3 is TGTGCCAGCAGTTCAAGCGGGATTTACAATGAGCAGTTCTTC.

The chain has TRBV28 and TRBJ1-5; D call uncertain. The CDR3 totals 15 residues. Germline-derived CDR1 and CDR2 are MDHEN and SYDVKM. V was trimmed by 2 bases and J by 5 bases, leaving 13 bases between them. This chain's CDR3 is CASSLRTTTHQPQHF. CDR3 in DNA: TGTGCCAGCAGTTTACGGACGACTACACATCAGCCCCAGCATTTT.

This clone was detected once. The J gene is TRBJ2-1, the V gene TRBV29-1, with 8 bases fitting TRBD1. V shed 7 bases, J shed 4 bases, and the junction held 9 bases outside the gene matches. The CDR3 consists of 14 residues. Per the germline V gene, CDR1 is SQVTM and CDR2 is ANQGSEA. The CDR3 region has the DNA TGCAGCGCCGTGGACAGGGTAAGGTACAATGAGCAGTTCTTC. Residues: CSAVDRVRYNEQFF.

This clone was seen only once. The chain's CDR3 is CASSLQGYRANTGELFF. In DNA, the CDR3 is TGTGCCAGCAGTTTACAGGGTTACCGGGCGAACACCGGGGAGCTGTTTTTT. The chain has TRBV27 and TRBJ2-2, with D tentatively TRBD1 (5 bases). The CDR3 spans 17 residues. V shed 2 bases and J shed 0 bases, with 13 bases lying between them. Germline CDR1 reads MNHEY; CDR2 reads SMNVEV (reference sequence).

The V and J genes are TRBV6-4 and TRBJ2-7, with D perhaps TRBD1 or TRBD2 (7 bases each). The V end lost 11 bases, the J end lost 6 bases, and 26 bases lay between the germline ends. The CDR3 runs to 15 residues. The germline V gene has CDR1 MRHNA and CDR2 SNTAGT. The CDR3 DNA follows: TGTGCCGGGAGGGACAGACTTTACATCTCCGGCGAGCAGTACTTC. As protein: CAGRDRLYISGEQYF.

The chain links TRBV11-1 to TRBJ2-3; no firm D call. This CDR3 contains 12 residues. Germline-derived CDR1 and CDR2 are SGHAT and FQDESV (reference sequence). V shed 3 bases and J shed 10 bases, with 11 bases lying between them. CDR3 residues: CASSFFLGSQYF. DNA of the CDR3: TGTGCCAGCAGCTTCTTTCTAGGGTCGCAGTATTTT.

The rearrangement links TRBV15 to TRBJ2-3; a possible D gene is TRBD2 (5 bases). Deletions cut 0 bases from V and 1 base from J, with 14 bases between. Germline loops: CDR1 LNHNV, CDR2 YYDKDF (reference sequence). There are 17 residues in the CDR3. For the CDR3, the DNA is TGTGCCACCAGCAGAGATCGGCTAGCTCCGGGCACAGATACGCAGTATTTT. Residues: CATSRDRLAPGTDTQYF.

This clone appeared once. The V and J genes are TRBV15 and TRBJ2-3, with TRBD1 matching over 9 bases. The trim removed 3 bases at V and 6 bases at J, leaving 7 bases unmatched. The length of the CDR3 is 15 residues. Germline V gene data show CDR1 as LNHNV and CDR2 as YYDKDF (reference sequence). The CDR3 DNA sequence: TGTGCCACCAGCAGCTGGGGACAGGGATCCGATACGCAGTATTTT. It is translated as CATSSWGQGSDTQYF.

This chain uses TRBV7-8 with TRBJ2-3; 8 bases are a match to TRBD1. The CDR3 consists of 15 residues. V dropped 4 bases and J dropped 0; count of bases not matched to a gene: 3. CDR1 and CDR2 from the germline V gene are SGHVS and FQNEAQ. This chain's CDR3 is CASSYRDRSTDTQYF. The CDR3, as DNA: TGTGCCAGCAGCTACCGGGACAGGAGCACAGATACGCAGTATTTT. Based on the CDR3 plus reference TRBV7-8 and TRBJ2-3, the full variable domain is GAGVSQSPRYKVAKRGQDVALRCDPISGHVSLFWYQQALGQGPEFLTYFQNEAQLDKSGLPSDRFFAERPEGSVSTLKIQRTQQEDSAVYLCASSYRDRSTDTQYFGPGTRLTVL.

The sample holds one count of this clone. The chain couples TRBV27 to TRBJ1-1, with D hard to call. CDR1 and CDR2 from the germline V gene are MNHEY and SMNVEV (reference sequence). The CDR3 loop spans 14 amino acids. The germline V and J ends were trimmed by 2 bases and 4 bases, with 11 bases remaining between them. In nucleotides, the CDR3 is TGTGCCAGCAGTTTACTCGGCGGACGCACTGAAGCTTTCTTT. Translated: CASSLLGGRTEAFF.

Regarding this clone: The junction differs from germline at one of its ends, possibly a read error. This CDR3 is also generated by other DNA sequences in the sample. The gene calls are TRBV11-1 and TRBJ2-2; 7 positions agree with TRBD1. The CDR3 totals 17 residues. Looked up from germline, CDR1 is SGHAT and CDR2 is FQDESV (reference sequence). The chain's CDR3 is CASSLAGRGGGTGELFF. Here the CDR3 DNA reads TGTGCCAGCAGCTTAGCAGGACGAGGGGGCGGCACCGGGGAGCTGTTTTTC. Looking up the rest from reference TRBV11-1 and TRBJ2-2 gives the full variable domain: EAEVAQSPRYKITEKSQAVAFWCDPISGHATLYWYRQILGQGPELLVQFQDESVVDDSQLPKDRFSAERLKGVDSTLKIQPAELGDSAMYLCASSLAGRGGGTGELFFGEGSRLTVL.

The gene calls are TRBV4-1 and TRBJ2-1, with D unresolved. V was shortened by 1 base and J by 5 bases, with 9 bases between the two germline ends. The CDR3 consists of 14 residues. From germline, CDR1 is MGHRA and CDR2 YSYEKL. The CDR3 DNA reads TGCGCCAGCAGCCAAGCTGTATTGAACAATGAGCAGTTCTTC. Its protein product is CASSQAVLNNEQFF.

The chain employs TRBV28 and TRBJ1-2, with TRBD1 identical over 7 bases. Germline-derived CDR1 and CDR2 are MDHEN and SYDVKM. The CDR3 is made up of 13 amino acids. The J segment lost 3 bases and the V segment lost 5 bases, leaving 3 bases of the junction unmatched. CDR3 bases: TGTGCCAGCAGTGTAGACAGGGACTATGGCTACACCTTC. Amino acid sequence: CASSVDRDYGYTF.

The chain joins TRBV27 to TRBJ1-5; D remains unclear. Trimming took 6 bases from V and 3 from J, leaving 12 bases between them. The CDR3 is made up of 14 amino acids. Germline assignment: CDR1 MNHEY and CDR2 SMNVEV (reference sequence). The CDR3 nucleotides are TGTGCCAGCAGAGATCGGGATCACAATCAGCCCCAGCATTTT. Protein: CASRDRDHNQPQHF.

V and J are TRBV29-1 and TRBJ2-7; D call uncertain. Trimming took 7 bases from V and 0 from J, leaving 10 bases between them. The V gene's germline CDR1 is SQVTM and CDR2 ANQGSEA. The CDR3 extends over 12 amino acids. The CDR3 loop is CSGKTGSYEQYF. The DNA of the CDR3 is TGCAGCGGGAAGACGGGCTCCTACGAGCAGTACTTC.

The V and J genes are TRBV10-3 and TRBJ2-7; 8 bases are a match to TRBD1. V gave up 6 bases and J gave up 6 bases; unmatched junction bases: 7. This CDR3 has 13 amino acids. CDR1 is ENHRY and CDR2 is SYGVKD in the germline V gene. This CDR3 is CAIRDRENGEQYF. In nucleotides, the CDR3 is TGTGCCATCAGGGACAGGGAGAATGGCGAGCAGTACTTC.

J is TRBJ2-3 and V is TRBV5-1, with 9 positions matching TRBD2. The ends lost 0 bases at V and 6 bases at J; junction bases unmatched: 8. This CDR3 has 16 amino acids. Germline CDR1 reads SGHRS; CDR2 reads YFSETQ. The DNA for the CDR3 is TGCGCCAGCAGCTTGGCCTTCACTAGCGGGTGGGATACGCAGTATTTT. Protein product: CASSLAFTSGWDTQYF.